This T cell receptor beta chain was captured by sequencing in a study of vaccination and CD4 T cells after COVID-19. Turning to the study itself: The convalescent population consisted of six males and four females, two of whom were of Hispanic ethnicity.

As for this clonotype: Its antigen is currently unknown.

Sequence data for DNA of cultured CD4+ T cells were generated by the Oncomine TCR Beta short-read assay. After culture, CD4+ T cells served as the source for genomic DNA extraction. MiXCR was run by TCRdb on the PCR reads, yielding one entry per CDR3 protein. The profile shows roughly 7,300 distinct CDR3 sequences, roughly 33% of them singletons. The treatment is: approximately nine-day PBMC culture with coronavirus spike peptide pools or control peptides (ViraFEST assay). CD4+ T cells that came from the unexposed donor were collected before the COVID-19 pandemic (2011-2018). The V gene's germline CDR1 is SEHNR and CDR2 FQNEAQ (reference sequence). The CDR3 spans 11 residues. Trimming removed 5 bases at V and 8 bases at J, with 7 bases between.

This sequence was found in a human donor in good health. The sample was CD4+ T cells from blood, cultured in vitro. This sequence joins TRBV7-9 and TRBJ2-1, with unresolved D. The CDR3 DNA reads as TGTGCCAGCAGCGCACTCGATGAGCAGTTCTTC. Protein product: CASSALDEQFF.